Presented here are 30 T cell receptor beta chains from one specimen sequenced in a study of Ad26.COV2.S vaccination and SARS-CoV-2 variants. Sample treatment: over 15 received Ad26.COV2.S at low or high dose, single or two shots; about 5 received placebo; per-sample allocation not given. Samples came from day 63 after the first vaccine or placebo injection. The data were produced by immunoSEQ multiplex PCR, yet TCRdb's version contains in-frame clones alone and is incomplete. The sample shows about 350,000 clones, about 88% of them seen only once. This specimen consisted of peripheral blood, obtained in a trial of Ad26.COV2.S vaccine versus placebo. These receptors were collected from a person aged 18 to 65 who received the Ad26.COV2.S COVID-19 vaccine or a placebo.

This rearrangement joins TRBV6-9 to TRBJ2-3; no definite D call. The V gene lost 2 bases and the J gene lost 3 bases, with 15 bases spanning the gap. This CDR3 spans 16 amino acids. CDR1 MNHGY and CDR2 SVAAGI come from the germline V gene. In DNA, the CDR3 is TGTGCCAGCAGTTATCTTGCCGAAAAAGGTACAGATACGCAGTATTTT. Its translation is CASSYLAEKGTDTQYF.

CDR3 loop: CASSIGQSPARQPQHF. The CDR3 bases are TGTGCCAGTAGTATCGGACAGTCCCCAGCACGTCAGCCCCAGCATTTT. V is TRBV19 and J is TRBJ1-5, with a weak D call TRBD1 (6 bases). CDR3 length: 16 residues. Germline V CDR1 and CDR2: LNHDA, SQIVND (reference sequence). Trimming pared 3 bases from V and 6 bases from J, leaving 18 bases between.

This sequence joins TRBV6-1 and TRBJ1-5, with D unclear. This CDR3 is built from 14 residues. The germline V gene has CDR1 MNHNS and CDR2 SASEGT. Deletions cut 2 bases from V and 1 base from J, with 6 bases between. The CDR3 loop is CASSELRSNQPQHF. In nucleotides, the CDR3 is TGTGCCAGCAGTGAATTAAGGAGCAATCAGCCCCAGCATTTT.

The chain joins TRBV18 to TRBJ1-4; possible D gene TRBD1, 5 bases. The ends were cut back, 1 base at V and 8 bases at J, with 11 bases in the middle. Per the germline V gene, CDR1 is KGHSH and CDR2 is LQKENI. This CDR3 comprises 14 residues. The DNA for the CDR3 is TGTGCCAGCTCACCACAACAAGGGGAAGAAAAACTGTTTTTT. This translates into CASSPQQGEEKLFF.

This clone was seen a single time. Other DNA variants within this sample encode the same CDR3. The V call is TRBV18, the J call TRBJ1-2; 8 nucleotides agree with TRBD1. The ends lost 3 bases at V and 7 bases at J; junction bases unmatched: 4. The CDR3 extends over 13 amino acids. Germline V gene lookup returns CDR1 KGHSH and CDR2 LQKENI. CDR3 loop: CASSPSGGSGYTF. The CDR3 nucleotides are TGTGCCAGCTCACCGTCAGGGGGCAGTGGCTACACCTTC.

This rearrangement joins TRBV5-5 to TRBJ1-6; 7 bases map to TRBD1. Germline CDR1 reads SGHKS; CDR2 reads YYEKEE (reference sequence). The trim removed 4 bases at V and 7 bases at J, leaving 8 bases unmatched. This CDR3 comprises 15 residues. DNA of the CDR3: TGTGCCAGCAGCATCCGACAGGGCCAGAATTCACCCCTCCACTTT. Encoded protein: CASSIRQGQNSPLHF.

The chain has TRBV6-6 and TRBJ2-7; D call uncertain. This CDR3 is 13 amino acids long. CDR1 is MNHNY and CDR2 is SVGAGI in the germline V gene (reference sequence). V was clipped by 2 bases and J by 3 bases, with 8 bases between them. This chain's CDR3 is CASSYPADYEQYF. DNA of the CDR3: TGTGCCAGCAGTTACCCTGCGGACTACGAGCAGTACTTC.

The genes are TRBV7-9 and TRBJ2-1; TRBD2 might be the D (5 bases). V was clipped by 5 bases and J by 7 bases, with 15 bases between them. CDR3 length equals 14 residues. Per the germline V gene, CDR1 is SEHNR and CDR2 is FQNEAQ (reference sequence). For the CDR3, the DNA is TGTGCCAGCAGCCCATCTCAAACTAGAAATGAGCAGTTCTTC. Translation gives CASSPSQTRNEQFF.

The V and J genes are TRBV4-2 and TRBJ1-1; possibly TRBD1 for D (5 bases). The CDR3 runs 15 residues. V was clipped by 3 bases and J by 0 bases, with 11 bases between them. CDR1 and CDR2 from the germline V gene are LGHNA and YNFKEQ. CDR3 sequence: CASSHFEGMNTEAFF. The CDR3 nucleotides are TGTGCCAGCAGCCATTTTGAGGGGATGAACACTGAAGCTTTCTTT.

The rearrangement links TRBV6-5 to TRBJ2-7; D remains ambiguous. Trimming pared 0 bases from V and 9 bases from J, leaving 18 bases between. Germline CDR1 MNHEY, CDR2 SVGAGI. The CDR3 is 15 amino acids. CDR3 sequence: CASSYSSPKIFGQYF. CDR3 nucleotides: TGTGCCAGCAGTTACTCTAGCCCAAAGATATTCGGGCAGTACTTC.

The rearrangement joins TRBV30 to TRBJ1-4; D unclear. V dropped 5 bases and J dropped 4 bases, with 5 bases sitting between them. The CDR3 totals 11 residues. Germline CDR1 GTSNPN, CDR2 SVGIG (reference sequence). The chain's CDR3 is CAWGLNEKLFF. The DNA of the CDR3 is TGTGCCTGGGGCCTTAATGAAAAACTGTTTTTT.

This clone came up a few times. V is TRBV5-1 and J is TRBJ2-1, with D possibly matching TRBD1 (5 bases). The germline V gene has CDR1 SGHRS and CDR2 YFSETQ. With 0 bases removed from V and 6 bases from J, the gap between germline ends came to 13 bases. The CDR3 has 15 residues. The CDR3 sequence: CASSLAGRGSNEQFF. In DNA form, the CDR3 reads TGCGCCAGCAGCTTGGCAGGGCGAGGTAGCAATGAGCAGTTCTTC.

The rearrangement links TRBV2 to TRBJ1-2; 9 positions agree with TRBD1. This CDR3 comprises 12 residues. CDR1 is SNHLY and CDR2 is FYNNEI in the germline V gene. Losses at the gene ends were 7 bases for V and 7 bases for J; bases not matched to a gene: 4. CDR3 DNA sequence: TGTGCCAGCACCATGACAGGGGGTGGCTACACCTTC. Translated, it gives CASTMTGGGYTF.

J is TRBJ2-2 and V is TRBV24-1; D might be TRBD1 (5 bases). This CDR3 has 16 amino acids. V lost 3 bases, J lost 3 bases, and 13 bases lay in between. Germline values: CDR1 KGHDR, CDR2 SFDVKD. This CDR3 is CATSDSRDFDTGELFF. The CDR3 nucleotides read TGTGCCACCAGTGATAGCAGGGATTTTGACACCGGGGAGCTGTTTTTT.

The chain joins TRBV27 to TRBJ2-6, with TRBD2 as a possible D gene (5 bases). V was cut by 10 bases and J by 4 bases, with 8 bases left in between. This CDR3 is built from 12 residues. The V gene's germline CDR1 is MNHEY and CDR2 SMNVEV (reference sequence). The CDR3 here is CATRGGANVLTF. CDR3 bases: TGTGCCACCCGAGGGGGGGCCAACGTCCTGACTTTC.

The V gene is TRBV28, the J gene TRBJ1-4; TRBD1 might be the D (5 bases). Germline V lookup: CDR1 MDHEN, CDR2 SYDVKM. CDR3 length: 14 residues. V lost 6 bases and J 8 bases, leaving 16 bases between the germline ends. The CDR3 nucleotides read TGTGCCAGCAGAACGCGGGGCCGATTCGAAAAACTGTTTTTT. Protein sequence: CASRTRGRFEKLFF.

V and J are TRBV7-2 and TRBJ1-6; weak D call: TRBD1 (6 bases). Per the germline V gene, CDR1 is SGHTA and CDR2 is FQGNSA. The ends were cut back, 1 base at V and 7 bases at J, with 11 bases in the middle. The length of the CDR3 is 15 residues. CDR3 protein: CASSLEGVTNSPLHF. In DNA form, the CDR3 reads TGTGCCAGCAGCTTAGAGGGGGTCACGAATTCACCCCTCCACTTT.

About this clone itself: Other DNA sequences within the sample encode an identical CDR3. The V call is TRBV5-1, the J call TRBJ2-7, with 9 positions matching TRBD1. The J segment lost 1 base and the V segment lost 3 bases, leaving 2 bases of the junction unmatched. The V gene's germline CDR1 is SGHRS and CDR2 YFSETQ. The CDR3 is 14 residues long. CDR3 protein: CASSSGTGSYEQYF. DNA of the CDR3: TGCGCCAGCAGCTCCGGGACAGGGTCCTACGAGCAGTACTTC.

The CDR3 DNA reads as TGTGCCAGCAGCCCCCCTCAAACCGGGACGTCTGAAAAACTGTTTTTT. This codes for CASSPPQTGTSEKLFF. The V and J genes are TRBV5-6 and TRBJ1-4; weak D call: TRBD1 (5 bases). CDR1 and CDR2 (germline): SGHDT, YYEEEE. Trimming stripped 4 bases from V and 7 bases from J, with 20 bases between. The CDR3 loop spans 16 amino acids. Based on the CDR3 plus reference TRBV5-6 and TRBJ1-4, the full variable domain is DAGVTQSPTHLIKTRGQQVTLRCSPKSGHDTVSWYQQALGQGPQFIFQYYEEEERQRGNFPDRFSGHQFPNYSSELNVNALLLGDSALYLCASSPPQTGTSEKLFFGSGTQLSVL.

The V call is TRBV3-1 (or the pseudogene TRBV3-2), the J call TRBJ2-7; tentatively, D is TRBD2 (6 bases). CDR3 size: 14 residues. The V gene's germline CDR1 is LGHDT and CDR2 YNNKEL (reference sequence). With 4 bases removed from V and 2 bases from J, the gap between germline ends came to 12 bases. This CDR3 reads CASSRAGFTYEQYF. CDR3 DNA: TGTGCCAGCAGCCGTGCGGGGTTTACCTACGAGCAGTACTTC.

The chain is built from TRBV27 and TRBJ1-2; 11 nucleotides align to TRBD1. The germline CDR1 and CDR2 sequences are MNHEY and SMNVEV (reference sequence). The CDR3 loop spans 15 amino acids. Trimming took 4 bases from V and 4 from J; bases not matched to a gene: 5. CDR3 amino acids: CASSSEGQGVYGYTF. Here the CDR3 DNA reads TGTGCCAGCAGTTCCGAGGGACAGGGGGTCTATGGCTACACCTTC.

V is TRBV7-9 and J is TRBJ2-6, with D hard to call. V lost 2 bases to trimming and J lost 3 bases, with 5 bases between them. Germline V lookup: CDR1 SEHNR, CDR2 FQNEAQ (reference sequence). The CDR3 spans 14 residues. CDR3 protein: CASSLSGGANVLTF. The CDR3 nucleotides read TGTGCCAGCAGCTTATCTGGTGGGGCCAACGTCCTGACTTTC.

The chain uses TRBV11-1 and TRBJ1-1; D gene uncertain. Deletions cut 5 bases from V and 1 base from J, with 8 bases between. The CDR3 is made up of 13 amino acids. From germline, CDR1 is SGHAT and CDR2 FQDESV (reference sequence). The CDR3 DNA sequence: TGTGCCAGCAGCCTGCGGGAGAACACTGAAGCTTTCTTT. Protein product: CASSLRENTEAFF.

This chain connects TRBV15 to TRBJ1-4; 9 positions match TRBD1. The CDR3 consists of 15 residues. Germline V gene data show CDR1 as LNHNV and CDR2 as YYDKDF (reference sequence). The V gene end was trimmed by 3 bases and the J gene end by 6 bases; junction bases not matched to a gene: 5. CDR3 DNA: TGTGCCACCAGCAGGGGGACAGGGTTAGATGAAAAACTGTTTTTT. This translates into CATSRGTGLDEKLFF.

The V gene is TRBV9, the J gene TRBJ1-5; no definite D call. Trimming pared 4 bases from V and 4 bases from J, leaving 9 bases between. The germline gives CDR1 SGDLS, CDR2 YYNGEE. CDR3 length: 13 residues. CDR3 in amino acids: CASSLRPNQPQHF. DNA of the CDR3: TGTGCCAGCAGCCTCCGGCCGAATCAGCCCCAGCATTTT.

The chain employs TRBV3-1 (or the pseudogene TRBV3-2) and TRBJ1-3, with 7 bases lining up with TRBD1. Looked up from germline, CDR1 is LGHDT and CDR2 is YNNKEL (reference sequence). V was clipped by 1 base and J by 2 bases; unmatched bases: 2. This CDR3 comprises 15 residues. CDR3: CASSQGRGPGNTIYF. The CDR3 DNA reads TGTGCCAGCAGCCAAGGTAGGGGGCCTGGAAACACCATATATTTT.

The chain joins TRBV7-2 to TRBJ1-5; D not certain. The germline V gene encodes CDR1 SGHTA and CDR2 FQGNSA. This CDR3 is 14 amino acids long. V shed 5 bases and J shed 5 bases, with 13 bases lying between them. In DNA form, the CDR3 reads TGTGCCAGCAGCCGTGGGCGTTTGGATCAGCCCCAGCATTTT. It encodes CASSRGRLDQPQHF.

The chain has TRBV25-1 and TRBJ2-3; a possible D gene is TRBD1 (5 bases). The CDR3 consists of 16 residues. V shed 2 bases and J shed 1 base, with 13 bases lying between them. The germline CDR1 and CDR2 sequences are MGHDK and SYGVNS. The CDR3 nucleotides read TGTGCCAGCAGTGAACCGCAGGGTTGGGGCACAGATACGCAGTATTTT. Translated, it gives CASSEPQGWGTDTQYF.

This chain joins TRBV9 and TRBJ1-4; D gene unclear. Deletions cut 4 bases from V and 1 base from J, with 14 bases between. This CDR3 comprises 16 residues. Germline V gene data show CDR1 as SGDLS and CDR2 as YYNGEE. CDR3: CASSLSKKETNEKLFF. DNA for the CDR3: TGTGCCAGCAGCCTTTCTAAAAAAGAAACTAATGAAAAACTGTTTTTT.

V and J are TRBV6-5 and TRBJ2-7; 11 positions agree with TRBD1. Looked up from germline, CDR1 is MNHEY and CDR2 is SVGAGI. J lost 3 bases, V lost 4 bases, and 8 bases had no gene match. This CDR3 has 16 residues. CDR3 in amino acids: CASSSIIGTGGYEQYF. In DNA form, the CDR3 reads TGTGCCAGCAGTTCGATCATAGGGACAGGGGGCTACGAGCAGTACTTC.